A selection of T cell receptor beta chains follows, all from one sample in a study of PD-1 blockade in mismatch repair-deficient tumors. Only in-frame clones appear in the TCRdb table, and some are missing; sequencing was by immunoSEQ multiplex PCR. This sample has about 110,000 clones; 60% to 85% occur once, and the top ten carry about 4.7%. The sample in question was peripheral blood, obtained 60 weeks after starting pembrolizumab. The receptors derive from an adult with mismatch repair-deficient cancer. CDR3s include the opening cysteine and the closing phenylalanine or tryptophan.

j_gene: TRBJ2-1; v_gene: TRBV2; CDR3aa: CASSEGLAGDSLFF
j_gene: TRBJ1-1; v_gene: TRBV19; CDR3aa: CASTKQGYTEAFF
j_gene: TRBJ1-2; v_gene: TRBV28; CDR3aa: CASGGARYGYTF
j_gene: TRBJ2-2; v_gene: TRBV29-1; CDR3aa: CSATGGTWNTGELFF
j_gene: TRBJ1-2; v_gene: TRBV10-3; CDR3aa: CAISSKDRDFLDYGYTF
j_gene: TRBJ1-5; v_gene: TRBV6-1; CDR3aa: CASSEGRGPGQPQHF
j_gene: TRBJ1-4; v_gene: TRBV30; CDR3aa: CAWSGPGLGQGKLFF
j_gene: TRBJ2-3; v_gene: TRBV7-9; CDR3aa: CASSTGQGAFPTDTQYF
j_gene: TRBJ2-1; v_gene: TRBV7-2; CDR3aa: CASGGQVAYNEQFF
j_gene: TRBJ1-4; v_gene: TRBV14; CDR3aa: CASSQAYTGQSEKLFF
j_gene: TRBJ2-1; v_gene: TRBV29-1; CDR3aa: CSVEDPSGTGSYNEQFF
j_gene: TRBJ1-5; v_gene: TRBV23-1; CDR3aa: CARWGGSNQPQHF
j_gene: TRBJ2-7; v_gene: TRBV11-2; CDR3aa: CASSFGAAYEQYF
j_gene: TRBJ2-1; v_gene: TRBV7-2; CDR3aa: CASSLLAGAGNEQFF
j_gene: TRBJ2-7; v_gene: TRBV14; CDR3aa: CASSQDFRDNPRYEQYF
j_gene: TRBJ1-1; v_gene: TRBV19; CDR3aa: CASSRGMGVGRNTEAFF
j_gene: TRBJ1-4; v_gene: TRBV7-9; CDR3aa: CASSHEGFSGIGEKLFF
j_gene: TRBJ1-2; v_gene: TRBV5-1; CDR3aa: CASSKGQGANYGYTF
j_gene: TRBJ2-1; v_gene: TRBV7-9; CDR3aa: CASSFSGGSYNEQFF
j_gene: TRBJ2-7; v_gene: TRBV18; CDR3aa: CASSPSSYEQYF
j_gene: TRBJ2-7; v_gene: TRBV5-1; CDR3aa: CASSLVGLAGTAYEQYF
j_gene: TRBJ2-7; v_gene: TRBV7-9; CDR3aa: CASSLVLTGAYEQYF
j_gene: TRBJ1-2; v_gene: TRBV28; CDR3aa: CASSKHRTGGYGYTF
j_gene: TRBJ2-3; v_gene: TRBV5-1; CDR3aa: CASSVLGSGTDTQYF
j_gene: TRBJ2-1; v_gene: TRBV9; CDR3aa: CASSAPGVGGNEQFF
j_gene: TRBJ2-7; v_gene: TRBV6-5; CDR3aa: CASRDTPGNEQYF
j_gene: TRBJ2-3; v_gene: TRBV11-3; CDR3aa: CASSLTPLLADTQYF
j_gene: TRBJ2-5; v_gene: TRBV7-3; CDR3aa: CASSPGSKQETQYF
j_gene: TRBJ2-5; v_gene: TRBV7-6; CDR3aa: CASSLWDSGGETQYF
j_gene: TRBJ2-3; v_gene: TRBV6-6; CDR3aa: CASSYLPSGYTDTQYF
j_gene: TRBJ1-3; v_gene: TRBV7-9; CDR3aa: CASSLAAGNTIYF
j_gene: TRBJ2-5; v_gene: TRBV7-6; CDR3aa: CASSSRQGAEETQYF
j_gene: TRBJ1-1; v_gene: TRBV30; CDR3aa: CAWMRGSALNTEAFF
j_gene: TRBJ2-7; v_gene: TRBV5-1; CDR3aa: CASSLEAGGPEQYF
j_gene: TRBJ2-7; v_gene: TRBV20-1; CDR3aa: CSASLAHEQYF
j_gene: TRBJ2-1; v_gene: TRBV29-1; CDR3aa: CSVEEPREQGNEQFF
j_gene: TRBJ2-1; v_gene: TRBV27; CDR3aa: CASSLNPTGWQFF
j_gene: TRBJ1-1; v_gene: TRBV19; CDR3aa: CASSSPGQAMNTEAFF
j_gene: TRBJ2-1; v_gene: TRBV7-6; CDR3aa: CASSPEVSSYNEQFF
j_gene: TRBJ1-3; v_gene: TRBV7-2; CDR3aa: CASSLGPGSGNTIYF
j_gene: TRBJ1-4; v_gene: TRBV6-1; CDR3aa: CASSDRGLAEKLFF
j_gene: TRBJ2-1; v_gene: TRBV11-2; CDR3aa: CASSLVGGSLNEQFF
j_gene: TRBJ1-1; v_gene: TRBV6-6; CDR3aa: CASSYNGVGTEAFF
j_gene: TRBJ2-5; v_gene: TRBV12-5; CDR3aa: CASGLVLEDRTQPQETQYF
j_gene: TRBJ1-3; v_gene: TRBV27; CDR3aa: CASSFGLPGQAGNTIYF
j_gene: TRBJ2-1; v_gene: TRBV19; CDR3aa: CASSIDYWGRSEQFF
j_gene: TRBJ1-4; v_gene: TRBV4-2; CDR3aa: CASSPRDREANEKLFF
j_gene: TRBJ2-7; v_gene: TRBV2; CDR3aa: CASSAGQEASYEQYF
j_gene: TRBJ1-3; v_gene: TRBV30; CDR3aa: CAWSPLGGTGNTIYF
j_gene: TRBJ2-1; v_gene: TRBV12-5; CDR3aa: CASGFWGGFLYNEQFF
j_gene: TRBJ2-7; v_gene: TRBV7-9; CDR3aa: CASSHGDASFYEQYF
j_gene: TRBJ2-5; v_gene: TRBV5-4; CDR3aa: CASSLAGLAETQYF
j_gene: TRBJ2-3; v_gene: TRBV9; CDR3aa: CASSTRGLAGPLDTQYF
j_gene: TRBJ1-1; v_gene: TRBV9; CDR3aa: CASSGGPTGVGTEAFF
j_gene: TRBJ2-7; v_gene: TRBV5-1; CDR3aa: CASSRGEVSHEQYF
j_gene: TRBJ2-7; v_gene: TRBV6-1; CDR3aa: CAIRTGLSYEQYF
j_gene: TRBJ2-2; v_gene: TRBV5-4; CDR3aa: CASSSAGQGVLSGELFF